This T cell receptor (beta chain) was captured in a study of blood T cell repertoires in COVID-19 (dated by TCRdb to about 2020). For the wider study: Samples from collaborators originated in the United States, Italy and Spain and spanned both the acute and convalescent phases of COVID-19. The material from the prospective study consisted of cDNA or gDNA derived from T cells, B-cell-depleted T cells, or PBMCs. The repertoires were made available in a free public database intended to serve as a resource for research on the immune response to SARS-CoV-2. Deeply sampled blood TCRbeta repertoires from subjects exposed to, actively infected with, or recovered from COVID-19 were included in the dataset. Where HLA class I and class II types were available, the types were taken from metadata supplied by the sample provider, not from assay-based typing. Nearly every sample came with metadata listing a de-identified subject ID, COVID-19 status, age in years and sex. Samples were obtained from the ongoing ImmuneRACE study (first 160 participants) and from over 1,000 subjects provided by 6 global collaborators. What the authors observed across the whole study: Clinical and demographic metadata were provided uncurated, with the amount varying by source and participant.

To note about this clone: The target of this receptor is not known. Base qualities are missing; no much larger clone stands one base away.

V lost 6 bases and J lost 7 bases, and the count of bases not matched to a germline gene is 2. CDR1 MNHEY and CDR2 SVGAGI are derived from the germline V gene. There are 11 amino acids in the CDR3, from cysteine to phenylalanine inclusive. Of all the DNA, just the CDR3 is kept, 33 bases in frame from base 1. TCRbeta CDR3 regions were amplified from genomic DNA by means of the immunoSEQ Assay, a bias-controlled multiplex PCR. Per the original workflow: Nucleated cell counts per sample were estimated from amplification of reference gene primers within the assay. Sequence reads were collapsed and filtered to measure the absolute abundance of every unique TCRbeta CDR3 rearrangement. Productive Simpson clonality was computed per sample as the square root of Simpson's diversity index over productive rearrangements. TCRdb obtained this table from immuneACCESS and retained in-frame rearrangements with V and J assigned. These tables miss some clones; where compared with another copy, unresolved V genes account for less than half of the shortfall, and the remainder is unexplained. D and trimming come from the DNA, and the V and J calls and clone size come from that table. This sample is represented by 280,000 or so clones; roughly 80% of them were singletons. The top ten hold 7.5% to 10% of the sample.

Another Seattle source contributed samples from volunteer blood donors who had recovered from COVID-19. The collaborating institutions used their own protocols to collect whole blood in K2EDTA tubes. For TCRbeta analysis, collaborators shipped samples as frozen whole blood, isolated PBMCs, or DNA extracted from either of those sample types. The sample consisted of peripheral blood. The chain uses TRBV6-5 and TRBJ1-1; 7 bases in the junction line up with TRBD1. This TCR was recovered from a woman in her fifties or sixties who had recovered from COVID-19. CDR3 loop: CASRGQIEAFF. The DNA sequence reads TGTGCCAGCAGGGGACAGATTGAAGCTTTCTTT.